The rows below give T cell receptor beta chains drawn from one sample of a study of T cell changes during pregnancy in multiple sclerosis. The repertoire was sequenced with immunoSEQ multiplex PCR; TCRdb's copy has only in-frame clones and lacks some. The table lists tens of thousands of clones, around 89% of them singletons. The input for sequencing was CD4+ T cells from peripheral blood mononuclear cells, taken in the third trimester of pregnancy. These receptors were taken from a female donor in good health, enrolled as a control in a pregnancy study. The CDR3 runs from the conserved cysteine through the conserved F or W. D genes are given only for firm matches. Clone size, where shown, is once, few, many, or a class for clones that have expanded.

-,TRBJ2-5,TRBV6-5,-,CASSYSSQPPGTQYF,TGTGCCAGCAGTTACTCGAGCCAGCCTCCAGGGACCCAGTACTTC
TRBD1,TRBJ1-6,TRBV6-5,-,CASSLDRGIDSPLHF,TGTGCCAGCAGTCTTGACAGGGGGATTGATTCACCCCTCCACTTT
-,TRBJ1-5,TRBV6-6,-,CASNARGGGNQPQHF,TGTGCCAGCAATGCCCGGGGAGGCGGCAATCAGCCCCAGCATTTT
-,TRBJ2-5,TRBV4-3,-,CASSQGQGKETQYF,TGCGCCAGCAGCCAAGGGCAGGGAAAAGAGACCCAGTACTTC
TRBD1,TRBJ2-1,TRBV19,-,CASSIGGQGARNEQFF,TGTGCCAGTAGTATTGGGGGACAGGGGGCCCGAAATGAGCAGTTCTTC
-,TRBJ2-1,TRBV7-2,-,CASSPDRSAYNEQFF,TGTGCCAGCAGCCCAGACAGGTCAGCCTACAATGAGCAGTTCTTC
-,TRBJ1-1,TRBV7-8,-,CATDRGNTEAFF,TGTGCCACCGACAGAGGGAACACTGAAGCTTTCTTT
TRBD1,TRBJ2-2,TRBV5-4,-,CASSFGGQLNTGELFF,TGTGCCAGCAGCTTTGGGGGACAGTTAAACACCGGGGAGCTGTTTTTT
TRBD1,TRBJ1-2,TRBV2,-,CASHDRAEDGYTF,TGTGCCTCCCACGACAGGGCGGAAGATGGCTACACCTTC
-,TRBJ2-6,TRBV19,-,CASNPQGPGANVLTF,TGTGCCAGTAACCCACAGGGCCCTGGGGCCAACGTCCTGACTTTC
TRBD1,TRBJ1-3,TRBV5-1,-,CASSKGTGPGNTIYF,TGCGCCAGCAGCAAGGGGACAGGCCCTGGAAACACCATATATTTT
TRBD2,TRBJ2-7,TRBV18,-,CASSPPLAGGRTGYEQYF,TGTGCCAGCTCACCACCGTTAGCGGGGGGCCGCACCGGGTACGAGCAGTACTTC
-,TRBJ2-5,TRBV20-1,once,CSARDGVTQYF,TGCAGTGCTAGAGATGGAGTCACCCAGTACTTC
-,TRBJ1-1,TRBV21-1,-,CASSKAGGGNTEAFF,TGTGCCAGCAGCAAAGCTGGGGGAGGGAACACTGAAGCTTTCTTT
TRBD2,TRBJ2-4,TRBV5-1,-,CASSLAQTSGGASPPKNIQYF,TGCGCCAGCAGCTTGGCCCAGACTAGCGGGGGGGCCTCTCCCCCCAAAAACATTCAGTACTTC
TRBD1,TRBJ1-1,TRBV6-1,once,CASSESRTGERRNTEAFF,TGTGCCAGCAGTGAATCTAGGACAGGGGAACGGCGGAACACTGAAGCTTTCTTT
-,TRBJ2-7,TRBV6-6,-,CASSTNRDTSYEQYF,TGTGCCAGCAGTACCAACCGGGACACCTCCTACGAGCAGTACTTC
-,TRBJ1-2,TRBV27,-,CASSSLRGGYTF,TGTGCCAGCAGTTCCCTCCGGGGAGGCTACACCTTC
TRBD1,TRBJ1-6,TRBV5-1,-,CASSSRDRGDNSPLHF,TGCGCCAGCAGCTCCCGGGACAGGGGAGATAATTCACCCCTCCACTTT
-,TRBJ1-1,TRBV16,once,CASSQSAQSNTEAFF,TGTGCCAGCAGCCAATCCGCACAGTCGAACACTGAAGCTTTCTTT
TRBD2,TRBJ2-1,TRBV9,-,CASSTHSGGHNEQFF,TGTGCCAGCAGCACTCATAGCGGGGGTCACAATGAGCAGTTCTTC
-,TRBJ2-7,TRBV6-1,-,CASGSSSSYEQYF,TGTGCCAGCGGCTCTTCTTCCTCCTACGAGCAGTACTTC
-,TRBJ2-7,TRBV6-5,-,CASSYDGLGHYF,TGTGCCAGCAGTTACGACGGCCTGGGGCACTACTTC
-,TRBJ1-1,TRBV14,-,CASSQDKGYTEAFF,TGTGCCAGCAGCCAAGACAAGGGGTACACTGAAGCTTTCTTT
TRBD1,TRBJ2-2,TRBV2,-,CASSGRDRGTGELFF,TGTGCCAGCAGTGGCCGGGACAGGGGGACCGGGGAGCTGTTTTTT
TRBD2,TRBJ2-3,TRBV29-1,-,CSVLELAGEKADTQYF,TGCAGCGTATTAGAACTAGCGGGAGAAAAGGCAGATACGCAGTATTTT
-,TRBJ1-2,TRBV7-9,-,CASSSTWGDGYTF,TGTGCCAGCAGCTCCACCTGGGGAGATGGCTACACCTTC
TRBD1,TRBJ1-5,TRBV2,-,CASSDWDRGNQPQHF,TGTGCCAGCAGTGATTGGGACAGGGGTAATCAGCCCCAGCATTTT